This TCR beta chain originates from a study of beta chain features in type 1 diabetes. For the study at large: Cell yields, gender and age were comparable in patients and healthy donors. General study points: Whether TCRB rearrangement is influenced by HLA type went unresolved here.

In all sorted populations, purity surpassed 95%. This clone occurred a few times. Antigen specificity is unknown. The CDR3 contains 13 residues. Germline V CDR1 and CDR2: GTSNPN, SVGIG (reference sequence). V dropped 5 bases and J dropped 2; count of bases not matched to a gene: 4. The investigators reverse transcribed all of the isolated RNA, so they sequenced expressed TCRB transcripts. Assay: immunoSEQ multiplex PCR; the TCRdb copy retains only in-frame clones and omits some. The table shows about 320,000 clones, with about 15% occurring only once. The specimen was central memory CD4+ T cells from blood. This chain joins TRBV30 and TRBJ1-2; 8 bases align to TRBD1. The source of this sequence is a man under 40 in good health. CDR3 in amino acids: CAWDGQGNYGYTF. DNA for the CDR3: TGTGCCTGGGACGGACAGGGAAACTATGGCTACACCTTC.